This T cell receptor beta chain emerged from a study of cytomegalovirus exposure and HLA in healthy donors. Regarding the study as a whole: Many donors carried some public TCRs, although rarity characterized most TCR sequences.

This clone was counted once. Its antigen is still unknown. 13 Jbeta primers and 60 Vbeta primers were used for the PCR. In the study's own analysis: The authors later counted around 80 million unique TCR beta chains, some 12 million of them shared. The method was immunoSEQ multiplex PCR; TCRdb's version includes in-frame clones alone and lacks a portion of them. V and J calls and clone size are copied from that table; D and trimming were computed from the DNA. The data show around 67,000 clones, roughly 74% seen once. There are 15 residues in the CDR3. Per germline, CDR1 MGHRA and CDR2 YSYEKL. The germline V and J ends were trimmed by 0 bases and 4 bases, with 13 bases remaining between them.

The TCR was taken from a woman in her 30s in good health and CMV-seropositive. The chain has TRBV4-1 and TRBJ2-7; D is possibly TRBD2 (6 bases). Material: PBMCs. The CDR3: CASSQDLGGGYEQYF. The CDR3 DNA reads TGCGCCAGCAGCCAAGATCTCGGGGGTGGGTACGAGCAGTACTTC.